This entry describes one T cell receptor beta chain. Its antigen is as yet unknown. This record comes from a study of long-term antiretroviral therapy in people with HIV. General observations from the study: Regardless of time point, clones expanded before ART dominated the repertoire. HIV repertoire CDR3 lengths ranged less widely than those of controls.

The assay used was immunoSEQ (version v3.0), run at survey level. Assay: immunoSEQ multiplex PCR; the TCRdb copy retains only in-frame clones and omits some. The table has about 32,000 clones, approximately 85% seen once. Per donor, at least one pre-ART and at least two post-ART PBMC samples were obtained. There were no participants with HIV treated outside the United States. The CDR3 is 13 amino acids. Unmatched junction bases numbered 11, after V lost 6 bases and J lost 7 bases. CDR1 is SQVTM, CDR2 ANQGSEA, per germline. This chain links TRBV29-1 with TRBJ1-1, with 7 bases fitting TRBD1. This TCR came from a man aged 18 to 30 with HIV. Source: unsorted PBMCs, taken 2.2 years after starting antiretroviral therapy. The CDR3 region is CSVDTGTAYEAFF. The CDR3 coding sequence is TGCAGCGTAGATACCGGGACAGCTTATGAAGCTTTCTTT.